This T cell receptor beta chain was profiled in a study of T cells in Graves' hyperthyroidism and ophthalmopathy (dated by TCRdb to between 2018 and 2021). Broadly, across the study: Peripheral blood samples were taken at initial diagnosis, before any treatment was given. Prospective prediction of ophthalmopathy was tested in an independent validation cohort of 18 to 20 hyperthyroidism patients and 15 to 17 patients who later progressed to ophthalmopathy. A discovery cohort of around 98 patients, about 43 with Graves' ophthalmopathy and roughly 59 with stable Graves' hyperthyroidism, was used to find distinguishing TCR V-J signatures. In addition, the study compared T-cell repertoires in thyroid tissue and in blood from 6 or 7 Graves' hyperthyroidism patients. According to the paper, TCR Vbeta CDR3 sequencing was carried out on about 140 peripheral blood samples, which came from around 43 ophthalmopathy, around 75 hyperthyroidism and some 17 progressor patients. Once sampling was done, hyperthyroidism patients were given methimazole at a starting dose of 30 mg daily, whereas ophthalmopathy patients were given high-dose intravenous methylprednisolone. The 95 to 100 discovery patients were randomly divided into training and test sets at a 7:3 ratio. General conclusions and limits of the study: Sample size was not statistically predetermined, and investigators were not blinded to group allocation. A model built on a 13 V-J signature distinguished ophthalmopathy from stable hyperthyroidism, reaching 85% to 90% sensitivity and approximately 83% specificity in cross-validation and 80%/75% in testing. In validation, the model predicted progression to ophthalmopathy a median of about 6.5 months before onset, with roughly 70% sensitivity and about 72% specificity. Most expanded thyroid clonotypes (frequency above 0.001) were also detected in blood, a finding suggesting that blood repertoires may reflect thyroid immune responses.

Moderately to severely active disease, a Clinical Activity Score of at least 3, a NOSPECS grade of at least 4, and a duration under 3 months were present in ophthalmopathy patients. Exclusion was applied to patients with uncontrolled infections, other autoimmune diseases, pregnancy or lactation. Diagnoses were established on the basis of clinical symptoms, serum thyroxine and TRAb, thyroid ultrasound, and orbital computed tomography. PBMCs were isolated from approximately 10 ml of fresh peripheral blood by Ficoll-Paque density gradient centrifugation. Total RNA was extracted with Trizol reagent, and quality was checked on an Agilent 2100 Bioanalyzer. Amplification of TCR beta CDR3 regions was carried out from RNA transcripts. For the first round of RT-PCR on the TCR CDR3, the HTBI primer set was used together with the Qiagen OneStep RT-PCR kit. Libraries were constructed in a second round of multiplex PCR, after which size selection and purification were carried out. The libraries were sequenced on an Illumina HiSeq2000 using paired-end 100 bp reads. Processing in the source paper ran as follows. SOAPnuke was used to process the raw data, removing reads that contained adapters or uncalled bases, had a mean Phred below 15, or lacked an exact match to the constant primer or identifier. High-quality paired reads were merged using COPE v1.2.5, and each unique nucleotide sequence was defined as a clonotype. Clonotypes were aligned to IMGT TRBV, TRBD and TRBJ reference segments using MiTCR v1.1. The analysis included only V-J combinations with a frequency above 0.0001, which together covered 99% to 99.2% of the repertoires. The TCS score was defined as F50 (clonal expansion) divided by E x V (chaos), with BLOSUM62-based TCRdist calculated between CDR3 peptides within each V-J. Welch's t-statistics and random forest reduced some 510 V-J features to about 13, which were used in a naive Bayes classifier (R e1071). The raw public reads went through TCRdb reprocessing: fastp at Q25, MiXCR clone calling, in-frame beta chains kept. Every CDR3 protein is listed once, alongside the most common genes and DNA of its rows. TCRdb's processing, not the authors', yielded these V and J calls. The sample table shows 500,000 or so distinct CDR3 sequences, and about 16% are seen once. The ten biggest clones cover 25% to 30% of the sample.

Taken from cysteine to phenylalanine, the CDR3 has 15 residues. The retained sequence is limited to the CDR3, 45 bases, with the frame set at the first base. From a lookup of the germline V gene, CDR1 and CDR2 are KGHSH and LQKENI. V is clipped by 2 bases and J by 1 base, and the sequence between their germline boundaries is 9 bases long. This clonotype was detected ten times or more. Its binding antigen is unknown. Base qualities are not recorded, but no much larger clone differs from it by a single base. The receptor comes from a woman in her 30s with Graves' ophthalmopathy. The sequenced material came from blood. The rearrangement combines TRBV18 with TRBJ1-3, with the D segment identity uncertain. The nucleotides are TGTGCCAGCTCACCATTACACCAGTCTGGAAACACCATATATTTT. The translation is CASSPLHQSGNTIYF. With the portions outside the CDR3 filled from the reference TRBV18 and TRBJ1-3 genes, the complete variable region becomes NAGVMQNPRHLVRRRGQEARLRCSPMKGHSHVYWYRQLPEEGLKFMVYLQKENIIDESGMPKERFSAEFPKEGPSILRIQQVVRGDSAAYFCASSPLHQSGNTIYFGEGSWLTVV.